Shown below are 27 T cell receptor beta chains from a single sample sequenced in a study of OX40 agonist ivuxolimab in advanced cancers. Profiling relied on immunoSEQ multiplex PCR, and the TCRdb table lists in-frame clones only, not all of them. The sample contains about 46,000 clones, over 75% of which appear only once. This sample comprised CD4+ or CD8+ T cells sorted from blood, obtained in a trial of the OX40 agonist ivuxolimab. These TCRs come from an adult with an advanced solid tumor such as melanoma, head and neck, liver or kidney cancer.

The V call is TRBV15, the J call TRBJ1-5, with 11 nucleotides matching TRBD1. The CDR3 contains 19 residues. The J segment lost 2 bases and the V segment lost 0 bases, leaving 9 bases of the junction unmatched. Germline V gene sequence: CDR1 LNHNV, CDR2 YYDKDF (reference sequence). CDR3 loop: CATSRDPGQGARGNQPQHF. For the CDR3, the DNA is TGTGCCACCAGCAGAGATCCCGGACAGGGGGCTCGGGGCAATCAGCCCCAGCATTTT.

This clone appeared once. This CDR3 reads CASSLGSDRFTDTQYF. CDR3 in DNA: TGCGCCAGCAGCTTGGGATCAGACAGGTTCACAGATACGCAGTATTTT. The gene calls are TRBV5-1 and TRBJ2-3; TRBD1 might be the D (6 bases). This CDR3 is 16 amino acids long. Germline V gene data show CDR1 as SGHRS and CDR2 as YFSETQ. V was shortened by 0 bases and J by 2 bases, with 13 bases between the two germline ends.

This clone turned up a few times. The chain uses TRBV27 and TRBJ1-6; D might be TRBD1 (5 bases). The V and J ends lost 8 bases and 9 bases respectively, with 14 bases between them. Per germline, CDR1 MNHEY and CDR2 SMNVEV (reference sequence). The length of the CDR3 is 13 residues. CDR3 sequence (DNA): TGTGCCAGCTCCCCGGGGGTAGGTTCACCCCTCCACTTT. The encoded protein is CASSPGVGSPLHF.

The rearrangement uses TRBV6-5 and TRBJ2-5; 7 bases fit TRBD1. J gave up 6 bases and V 0 bases, and 4 bases lay outside the gene matches. CDR1 is MNHEY, CDR2 SVGAGI, per germline. This CDR3 is built from 14 residues. CDR3 protein: CASSYSFRGKTQYF. The CDR3 DNA sequence: TGTGCCAGCAGTTACTCGTTCAGGGGGAAGACCCAGTACTTC.

The V and J genes are TRBV5-1 and TRBJ2-3; 9 bases fit TRBD2. The CDR3 runs 16 residues. Germline assignment: CDR1 SGHRS and CDR2 YFSETQ. V shed 4 bases, J shed 5 bases, and the junction held 11 bases outside the gene matches. The CDR3 nucleotides read TGCGCCAGCAGCCTTACCCTAGCGGGGTCGGGAGATACGCAGTATTTT. The encoded protein is CASSLTLAGSGDTQYF.

J is TRBJ2-2 and V is TRBV7-2; 14 bases line up with TRBD2. The CDR3 is made up of 16 amino acids. The V segment lost 10 bases and the J segment 5 bases; nucleotides outside the gene matches: 9. Looked up from germline, CDR1 is SGHTA and CDR2 is FQGNSA. The CDR3 sequence is CAISQGLAGVTGELFF. CDR3 DNA: TGTGCCATTTCGCAGGGACTAGCGGGGGTTACCGGGGAGCTGTTTTTT.

The V and J genes are TRBV2 and TRBJ2-7; tentatively, D is TRBD2 (6 bases). With 4 bases removed from V and 7 bases from J, the gap between germline ends came to 17 bases. CDR3 length: 14 amino acids. Germline assignment: CDR1 SNHLY and CDR2 FYNNEI. CDR3 sequence: CASSGPPNAGEQYF. The CDR3 DNA sequence: TGTGCCAGCAGTGGACCACCTAACGCGGGGGAGCAGTACTTC.

The chain has TRBV18 and TRBJ2-5; 9 bases line up with TRBD2. This CDR3 contains 17 residues. Losses at the gene ends were 4 bases for V and 5 bases for J; bases not matched to a gene: 14. Germline-derived CDR1 and CDR2 are KGHSH and LQKENI. The CDR3 DNA is TGTGCCAGCTCACGATCCTTGGAGCGGGGGGTTTTGGAGACCCAGTACTTC. It encodes CASSRSLERGVLETQYF.

In this sample, this clone turned up a few times. The V gene is TRBV2, the J gene TRBJ2-5, with 11 nucleotides matching TRBD2. Germline V gene sequence: CDR1 SNHLY, CDR2 FYNNEI. Trimming at V came to 5 bases and at J to 5 bases, leaving 7 bases not matched to a gene. The CDR3 runs 15 residues. The CDR3: CASSLAGGTGETQYF. CDR3 DNA sequence: TGTGCCAGCAGTCTAGCGGGGGGCACAGGGGAGACCCAGTACTTC.

The chain uses TRBV18 and TRBJ2-7; D might be TRBD2 (5 bases). Germline V gives CDR1 KGHSH, CDR2 LQKENI. The V gene lost 2 bases and the J gene lost 0 bases, with 14 bases spanning the gap. CDR3 length: 16 residues. The CDR3 DNA sequence: TGTGCCAGCTCACCAGTGAGGGATTCCATCTCCTACGAGCAGTACTTC. Translated, it gives CASSPVRDSISYEQYF.

This chain uses TRBV27 with TRBJ2-2; TRBD2 aligns across 9 bases. The germline V gene has CDR1 MNHEY and CDR2 SMNVEV (reference sequence). This CDR3 region has 16 residues. Trimming removed 5 bases from V and 4 bases from J; junction bases left unmatched: 8. The chain's CDR3 is CASSLTSGVTTGELFF. CDR3 sequence (DNA): TGTGCCAGCAGTCTGACTAGCGGAGTAACCACCGGGGAGCTGTTTTTT.

This chain joins TRBV6-5 and TRBJ2-5, with 7 nucleotides matching TRBD2. After removal of 3 bases from V and 2 bases from J, the junction contained 6 bases not matched to a gene. CDR1 is MNHEY and CDR2 is SVGAGI in the germline V gene. The CDR3 consists of 15 residues. The CDR3 DNA is TGTGCCAGCAGTTATTCTAGCGGCGATCAAGAGACCCAGTACTTC. Protein sequence: CASSYSSGDQETQYF.

The rearrangement joins TRBV28 to TRBJ1-4, with 7 nucleotides matching TRBD1. The CDR3 is 15 residues long. With 6 bases clipped from V and 1 base from J, the junction kept 5 bases outside the gene matches. The germline CDR1 and CDR2 sequences are MDHEN and SYDVKM. CDR3 sequence reads: CASRQQGLTNEKLFF. The CDR3, as DNA: TGTGCCAGCAGACAACAGGGGTTAACTAATGAAAAACTGTTTTTT.

The chain uses TRBV13 and TRBJ2-3; the D call may be TRBD1 or TRBD2 (6 bases each). CDR1 is PRHDT and CDR2 is FYEKMQ in the germline V gene (reference sequence). V shed 4 bases and J shed 0 bases, with 11 bases lying between them. This CDR3 has 15 residues. The CDR3 spells CASSSRGRSTDTQYF. CDR3 DNA: TGTGCCAGCAGCTCTCGGGGGCGAAGCACAGATACGCAGTATTTT.

The J gene is TRBJ1-2, the V gene TRBV11-3; D call uncertain. The CDR3 covers 14 residues. CDR1 SGHNT and CDR2 YENEEA come from the germline V gene. Trimming took off 5 bases at V and 7 bases at J, with 17 bases between the two ends. The CDR3 reads CASSQNEGFGGYTF. Here the CDR3 DNA reads TGTGCCAGCAGCCAAAACGAAGGATTCGGTGGCTACACCTTC.

The chain couples TRBV7-9 to TRBJ1-6; D is possibly TRBD1 (5 bases). Trimming pared 1 base from V and 9 bases from J, leaving 10 bases between. The length of the CDR3 is 14 residues. Germline CDR1 reads SEHNR; CDR2 reads FQNEAQ (reference sequence). The CDR3 spells CASSLGQGGSPLHF. The CDR3 bases are TGTGCCAGCAGCTTAGGTCAGGGCGGTTCACCCCTCCACTTT.

CDR3 coding DNA: TGTGCCAGTAGTTTTCCGGGACAGGGCCTCGGTGGCTACACCTTC. Its protein is CASSFPGQGLGGYTF. The chain employs TRBV19 and TRBJ1-2; TRBD1 matches 9 bases. V dropped 5 bases and J dropped 7; count of bases not matched to a gene: 11. In germline, CDR1 is LNHDA, CDR2 SQIVND (reference sequence). The CDR3 is 15 amino acids.

The chain links TRBV7-3 to TRBJ2-1, with TRBD2 identical over 8 bases. V shed 2 bases and J 6 bases; nucleotides not matched to a gene: 6. Germline lookup yields CDR1 SGHTA and CDR2 FQGTGA. The CDR3 covers 15 residues. The CDR3 DNA follows: TGTGCCAGCAGCTTACGGGAGGGCCAATTCAATGAGCAGTTCTTC. This gives the protein CASSLREGQFNEQFF.

The V call is TRBV19, the J call TRBJ1-2; possible D gene TRBD1, 6 bases. Germline CDR1 and CDR2: LNHDA and SQIVND (reference sequence). Trimming pared 0 bases from V and 4 bases from J, leaving 12 bases between. CDR3 size: 15 residues. DNA of the CDR3: TGTGCCAGTAGTATAGAAGGGGGACCTTTCTATGGCTACACCTTC. It is translated as CASSIEGGPFYGYTF.

The gene calls are TRBV28 and TRBJ1-2; 7 positions agree with TRBD1. Trimming at V came to 7 bases and at J to 5 bases, leaving 10 bases not matched to a gene. The CDR3 consists of 14 residues. From germline, CDR1 is MDHEN and CDR2 SYDVKM. CDR3: CASTQGGGAYGYTF. The CDR3 DNA sequence: TGTGCCAGCACCCAGGGGGGAGGGGCATATGGCTACACCTTC.

This chain connects TRBV6-5 to TRBJ2-2; no reliable D call. Germline V gene sequence: CDR1 MNHEY, CDR2 SVGAGI. The ends were cut back, 6 bases at V and 5 bases at J, with 10 bases in the middle. The CDR3 runs 13 residues. The CDR3 reads CASRTASTGELFF. CDR3 DNA sequence: TGTGCCAGCAGGACTGCTTCTACCGGGGAGCTGTTTTTT.

This sequence joins TRBV5-6 and TRBJ2-3; a weak D match, TRBD1 (5 bases). Trimming left V 3 bases short and J 1 base short, with 12 bases between. This CDR3 spans 15 amino acids. CDR1 SGHDT and CDR2 YYEEEE come from the germline V gene. CDR3 residues: CASSSLGVGTDTQYF. In DNA form, the CDR3 reads TGTGCCAGCAGCTCTTTAGGGGTTGGCACAGATACGCAGTATTTT.

This chain joins TRBV19 and TRBJ2-3; TRBD1 matches 8 bases. This CDR3 has 14 residues. Germline V gene sequence: CDR1 LNHDA, CDR2 SQIVND (reference sequence). V shed 4 bases and J 1 base; nucleotides not matched to a gene: 1. CDR3 residues: CASSKQGGTDTQYF. CDR3 coding DNA: TGTGCCAGTAGTAAACAGGGGGGCACAGATACGCAGTATTTT.

The chain links TRBV10-2 to TRBJ2-3, with D possibly matching TRBD2 (5 bases). V lost 3 bases and J lost 4, with 5 bases in between. The CDR3 extends over 12 amino acids. Per germline, CDR1 WSHSY and CDR2 SAAADI. CDR3 bases: TGCGCCAGCAGTGACGGGGCAGATACGCAGTATTTT. This encodes CASSDGADTQYF.

The chain links TRBV6-1 to TRBJ2-7, with 7 bases fitting TRBD1. This CDR3 contains 13 residues. V trimming: 7 bases; J trimming: 2 bases; junction bases outside the gene matches: 5. Germline V CDR1 and CDR2: MNHNS, SASEGT. CDR3 nucleotides: TGTGCCAGCAATAACAGGGGCACCTACGAGCAGTACTTC. This translates into CASNNRGTYEQYF.

V and J are TRBV6-6 and TRBJ2-5; TRBD2 matches 9 bases. The CDR3 has 14 amino acids. The trim removed 6 bases at V and 3 bases at J, leaving 5 bases unmatched. Germline CDR1 is MNHNY and CDR2 is SVGAGI (reference sequence). CDR3 loop: CASRDSGSKETQYF. DNA of the CDR3: TGTGCCAGCAGAGATAGCGGGAGTAAAGAGACCCAGTACTTC.

The J gene is TRBJ1-5, the V gene TRBV7-2, with 9 positions matching TRBD1. The CDR3 totals 14 residues. Per the germline V gene, CDR1 is SGHTA and CDR2 is FQGNSA. Trimming removed 1 base from V and 7 bases from J; junction bases left unmatched: 2. CDR3 protein: CASSLGQGGQPQHF. The CDR3 DNA sequence: TGTGCCAGCAGCTTAGGACAGGGGGGACAGCCCCAGCATTTT.